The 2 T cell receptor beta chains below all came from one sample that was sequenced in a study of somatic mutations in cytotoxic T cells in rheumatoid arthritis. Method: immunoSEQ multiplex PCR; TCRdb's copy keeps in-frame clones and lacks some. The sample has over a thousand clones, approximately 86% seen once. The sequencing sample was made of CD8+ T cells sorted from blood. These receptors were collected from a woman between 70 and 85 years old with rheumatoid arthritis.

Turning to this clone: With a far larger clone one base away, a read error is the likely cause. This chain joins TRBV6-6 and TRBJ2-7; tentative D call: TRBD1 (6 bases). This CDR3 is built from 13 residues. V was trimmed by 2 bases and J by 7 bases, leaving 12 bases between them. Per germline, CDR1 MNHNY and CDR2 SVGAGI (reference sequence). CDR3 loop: CASSYAGVGEQYF. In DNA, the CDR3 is TGTGCCAGCAGTTACGCAGGGGTGGGTGAGCAGTACTTC.

CDR3 coding DNA: TGTGCCAGCAGCTATGGACAGTACAATGAGCAGTTCTTC. Translation gives CASSYGQYNEQFF. This chain connects TRBV7-9 to TRBJ2-1; maybe TRBD1 (6 bases). Germline lookup yields CDR1 SEHNR and CDR2 FQNEAQ (reference sequence). The CDR3 is made up of 13 amino acids. Deletions cut 4 bases from V and 4 bases from J, with 8 bases between.